Listed here are 17 T cell receptor beta chains from one sample, sequenced in a study of blood T cell repertoires in COVID-19. Sequencing was performed with immunoSEQ multiplex PCR; in TCRdb, only in-frame clones are kept and a portion is missing. The sample records 200,000 to 300,000 clones, about 91% being singletons. Sequenced sample: PBMCs or T cells enriched from blood (not recorded which). The origin of the receptors is a middle-aged woman with acute COVID-19.

This rearrangement joins TRBV5-1 to TRBJ1-1, with a tentative D call TRBD1 (6 bases). Germline V CDR1 and CDR2: SGHRS, YFSETQ. The CDR3 has 12 residues. The V end was cut by 4 bases, the J end by 7 bases, with 11 bases between. The CDR3 protein is CASSQTGFEAFF. The CDR3 coding sequence is TGCGCCAGCAGCCAAACAGGGTTTGAAGCTTTCTTT.

The rearrangement links TRBV30 to TRBJ1-3, with D possibly being TRBD1 (6 bases). V shed 3 bases and J shed 2 bases, with 11 bases lying between them. This CDR3 is 14 amino acids long. CDR1 is GTSNPN and CDR2 is SVGIG in the germline V gene (reference sequence). CDR3 nucleotide sequence: TGTGCCTGGAGAGGACAGTCAGCTGGAAACACCATATATTTT. Translated: CAWRGQSAGNTIYF.

The chain is built from TRBV3-1 (or the pseudogene TRBV3-2) and TRBJ2-3, with a weak D call TRBD1 (5 bases). CDR1 and CDR2 (germline): LGHDT, YNNKEL (reference sequence). The CDR3 extends over 18 amino acids. Trimming took 0 bases from V and 5 from J, leaving 21 bases between them. The CDR3 is CASSQELHGQLNLDTQYF. In nucleotides, the CDR3 is TGTGCCAGCAGCCAAGAATTGCATGGACAACTAAATTTAGATACGCAGTATTTT.

The V and J genes are TRBV5-4 and TRBJ2-1, with TRBD2 matching over 10 bases. The V and J ends lost 5 bases and 5 bases, in that order; junction bases with no gene match: 10. The CDR3 is 16 residues long. CDR1 is SGHNT and CDR2 is YYREEE in the germline V gene (reference sequence). The CDR3 is CASSSTSGRVNNEQFF. CDR3 DNA sequence: TGTGCCAGCAGTTCGACTAGCGGGCGTGTCAACAATGAGCAGTTCTTC. Full variable domain (missing parts from reference TRBV5-4 and TRBJ2-1): ETGVTQSPTHLIKTRGQQVTLRCSSQSGHNTVSWYQQALGQGPQFIFQYYREEENGRGNFPPRFSGLQFPNYSSELNVNALELDDSALYLCASSSTSGRVNNEQFFGPGTRLTVL.

This chain joins TRBV5-1 and TRBJ1-1; TRBD1 aligns across 8 bases. The length of the CDR3 is 15 residues. Germline-derived CDR1 and CDR2 are SGHRS and YFSETQ. V gave up 5 bases and J gave up 3 bases; unmatched junction bases: 9. The CDR3 reads CASSFRTGTDTEAFF. The CDR3 DNA reads as TGCGCCAGCAGTTTCCGGACAGGGACGGACACTGAAGCTTTCTTT.

The table lists this clone with a count of one. The chain links TRBV20-1 to TRBJ2-1; no firm D call. CDR3 length: 12 residues. The ends were cut back, 3 bases at V and 5 bases at J, with 8 bases in the middle. Per germline, CDR1 DFQATT and CDR2 SNEGSKA (reference sequence). CDR3 sequence: CSASQVDNEQFF. CDR3 sequence (DNA): TGCAGTGCTAGTCAGGTGGACAATGAGCAGTTCTTC.

V usage is TRBV30 and J usage is TRBJ1-1, with D possibly matching TRBD1 (6 bases). Germline CDR1 and CDR2: GTSNPN and SVGIG (reference sequence). The CDR3 sequence is 13 residues long. V lost 4 bases, J lost 0 bases, and 9 bases lay in between. CDR3 loop: CAWNGQLNTEAFF. CDR3 sequence (DNA): TGTGCCTGGAACGGACAGTTGAACACTGAAGCTTTCTTT.

This chain uses TRBV29-1 with TRBJ1-2, with a weak D call TRBD1 (6 bases). The V gene lost 1 base and the J gene lost 3 bases, with 12 bases spanning the gap. In germline, CDR1 is SQVTM, CDR2 ANQGSEA. This CDR3 region has 14 residues. The CDR3 region is CSVEGGGRDYGYTF. The DNA of the CDR3 is TGCAGCGTTGAAGGGGGGGGCAGGGACTATGGCTACACCTTC.

The V call is TRBV14, the J call TRBJ1-4, with 9 bases fitting TRBD1. From germline, CDR1 is SGHDN and CDR2 FVKESK. After removal of 6 bases from V and 5 bases from J, the junction contained 7 bases not matched to a gene. The CDR3 sequence is 15 residues long. The CDR3 sequence: CASRLTGTGNEKLFF. DNA for the CDR3: TGTGCCAGCAGACTTACCGGGACAGGGAATGAAAAACTGTTTTTT. Looking up the rest from reference TRBV14 and TRBJ1-4 gives the full variable domain: EAGVTQFPSHSVIEKGQTVTLRCDPISGHDNLYWYRRVMGKEIKFLLHFVKESKQDESGMPNNRFLAERTGGTYSTLKVQPAELEDSGVYFCASRLTGTGNEKLFFGSGTQLSVL.

This rearrangement joins TRBV7-7 to TRBJ2-7, with TRBD1 matching 7 bases. CDR3 length: 18 amino acids. The germline gives CDR1 SSHAT, CDR2 FNYEAQ (reference sequence). CDR3 amino acids: CASTFKGAQFPLSYEQYV. In nucleotides, the CDR3 is TGTGCTAGCACCTTCAAGGGGGCCCAATTCCCCCTCTCCTACGAGCAGTACGTC.

The V gene is TRBV28, the J gene TRBJ1-2; D not certain. Per the germline V gene, CDR1 is MDHEN and CDR2 is SYDVKM. Trimming took 10 bases from V and 2 from J, leaving 14 bases between them. The CDR3 covers 13 residues. CDR3 coding DNA: TGTGCCATCAAGCACGCCCTAAACTATGGCTACACCTTC. This gives the protein CAIKHALNYGYTF.

The chain has TRBV9 and TRBJ1-2; TRBD1 agrees at 8 bases. Germline V CDR1 and CDR2: SGDLS, YYNGEE. V shed 0 bases and J 8 bases; nucleotides not matched to a gene: 9. The CDR3 contains 15 residues. The CDR3 region is CASSVVDRGTGGYTF. CDR3 nucleotides: TGTGCCAGCAGCGTAGTTGACAGGGGAACGGGAGGCTACACCTTC.

The V call is TRBV4-3, the J call TRBJ1-6; D not certain. The V gene's germline CDR1 is LGHNA and CDR2 YSLEER. V lost 0 bases and J lost 9, with 18 bases in between. This CDR3 has 17 residues. CDR3 nucleotide sequence: TGCGCCAGCAGCCAAGAGTTCGGGGAAAGGATTGGTTCACCCCTCCACTTT. This codes for CASSQEFGERIGSPLHF.

The genes are TRBV6-5 and TRBJ1-2; 7 nucleotides match TRBD1. This CDR3 is built from 13 residues. With V trimmed by 8 bases and J by 4 bases, 7 bases remained unmatched. Germline V CDR1 and CDR2: MNHEY, SVGAGI. As DNA, the CDR3 is TGTGCCAGCGGGAGACAGGGCGGCTATGGCTACACCTTC. Protein product: CASGRQGGYGYTF.

The CDR3 region is CASSLRTSGVGGKNIQYF. The CDR3 DNA sequence: TGTGCCAGCAGCTTGAGGACTAGCGGGGTTGGGGGCAAAAACATTCAGTACTTC. This chain uses TRBV5-6 with TRBJ2-4; 12 bases are shared with TRBD2. The CDR3 extends over 18 amino acids. Trimming removed 1 base from V and 3 bases from J; junction bases left unmatched: 8. Germline V gene sequence: CDR1 SGHDT, CDR2 YYEEEE.

This chain links TRBV6-2 or TRBV6-3 with TRBJ1-2, with unresolved D. The V gene's germline CDR1 is MNHEY and CDR2 SVGEGT. This CDR3 is 14 amino acids long. The V gene lost 2 bases and the J gene lost 3 bases, with 10 bases spanning the gap. CDR3 region: CASSYEDSYYGYTF. As DNA, the CDR3 is TGTGCCAGCAGTTACGAGGATTCATACTATGGCTACACCTTC.

The V call is TRBV30, the J call TRBJ2-6; D call uncertain. Trimming took off 4 bases at V and 2 bases at J, with 3 bases between the two ends. The CDR3 is made up of 12 amino acids. Germline V lookup: CDR1 GTSNPN, CDR2 SVGIG (reference sequence). The CDR3 is CAWTAGANVLTF. In nucleotides, the CDR3 is TGTGCCTGGACTGCTGGGGCCAACGTCCTGACTTTC.